Shown below are 20 T cell receptor beta chains from a single sample sequenced in a study of OX40 agonist ivuxolimab in advanced cancers. Produced via immunoSEQ multiplex PCR; TCRdb's table is partial and in-frame only. The repertoire consists of about 80,000 clones, with around 80% occurring once and the leading ten covering approximately 6.3%. Material: CD4+ or CD8+ T cells sorted from blood, obtained in a trial of the OX40 agonist ivuxolimab. Receptors originate from an adult with an advanced solid tumor such as melanoma, head and neck, liver or kidney cancer.

The V call is TRBV6-1, the J call TRBJ2-2, with a possible D match to TRBD2 (5 bases). V was trimmed by 3 bases and J by 5 bases, leaving 10 bases between them. Germline CDR1 and CDR2: MNHNS and SASEGT. This CDR3 has 14 residues. DNA of the CDR3: TGTGCCAGCAGTGACCAGGAGGAAACCGGGGAGCTGTTTTTT. Residues: CASSDQEETGELFF.

This chain links TRBV5-8 with TRBJ2-7; D is unclear. The CDR3 has 11 residues. The germline CDR1 and CDR2 sequences are SGHTS and YDEGEE. The V end was cut by 2 bases, the J end by 6 bases, with 6 bases between. CDR3 loop: CASSLVAEQYV. For the CDR3, the DNA is TGTGCCAGCAGCTTAGTAGCCGAGCAGTACGTC.

This sequence joins TRBV7-9 and TRBJ2-3; D is unclear. Trimming cost V 5 bases and J 0 bases, with 18 bases left between them. The CDR3 sequence is 17 residues long. From germline, CDR1 is SEHNR and CDR2 FQNEAQ (reference sequence). CDR3 loop: CASSPPLGRPSTDTQYF. CDR3 DNA: TGTGCCAGCAGCCCACCCCTGGGCAGGCCGAGCACAGATACGCAGTATTTT.

The CDR3 region is CASSRHPTGTENEQFF. CDR3 DNA sequence: TGTGCCAGCAGCAGACACCCCACCGGGACAGAGAATGAGCAGTTCTTC. This rearrangement joins TRBV4-2 to TRBJ2-1; 7 nucleotides agree with TRBD1. Per germline, CDR1 LGHNA and CDR2 YNFKEQ. There are 16 residues in the CDR3. V lost 5 bases to trimming and J lost 7 bases; unmatched junction nucleotides: 14.

V gene TRBV27 combines with J gene TRBJ2-1; TRBD1 matches 9 bases. V trimming: 7 bases; J trimming: 5 bases; junction bases outside the gene matches: 12. CDR3 size: 16 residues. In germline, CDR1 is MNHEY, CDR2 SMNVEV (reference sequence). The CDR3 protein is CASKPFGTGRNNEQFF. The CDR3 DNA reads as TGTGCCAGCAAGCCCTTTGGGACAGGGCGAAACAATGAGCAGTTCTTC.

The V call is TRBV18, the J call TRBJ2-5; D gene unclear. The CDR3 sequence is 13 residues long. Germline CDR1 reads KGHSH; CDR2 reads LQKENI. Deletions cut 5 bases from V and 0 bases from J, with 7 bases between. The DNA of the CDR3 is TGTGCCAGCTCAACCCCCGACCAAGAGACCCAGTACTTC. Its translation: CASSTPDQETQYF.

The V call is TRBV21-1, the J call TRBJ1-5; the DNA was not compared with TRBD1, the D call given in the table. TRBV21-1 is described as a pseudogene. This CDR3 comprises 17 residues. CDR3 region: CASSKPRTGGRNQPQHF. The DNA of the CDR3 is TGTGCCAGCAGCAAACCAAGGACAGGGGGGAGGAATCAGCCCCAGCATTTT.

The J gene is TRBJ2-6, the V gene TRBV7-3; D call uncertain. This CDR3 is 16 amino acids long. The germline gives CDR1 SGHTA, CDR2 FQGTGA. V was shortened by 2 bases and J by 0 bases, with 8 bases between the two germline ends. The CDR3 protein is CASSLYPGSGANVLTF. The CDR3 coding sequence is TGTGCCAGCAGCTTATACCCCGGCTCTGGGGCCAACGTCCTGACTTTC.

The rearrangement joins TRBV7-2 to TRBJ1-2, with D possibly TRBD1 on 5 matching bases. The CDR3 totals 12 residues. Per the germline V gene, CDR1 is SGHTA and CDR2 is FQGNSA. V lost 3 bases and J lost 4, with 6 bases in between. The DNA for the CDR3 is TGTGCCAGCAGCTTTGACAGCTATGGCTACACCTTC. It specifies CASSFDSYGYTF.

The rearrangement joins TRBV18 to TRBJ2-7, with TRBD2 as a possible D gene (5 bases). The CDR3 spans 15 residues. The V gene's germline CDR1 is KGHSH and CDR2 LQKENI. With 2 bases removed from V and 3 bases from J, the gap between germline ends came to 14 bases. The CDR3 sequence is CASSPSGEIYYEQYF. The CDR3, as DNA: TGTGCCAGCTCACCAAGCGGAGAAATCTACTACGAGCAGTACTTC.

In this sample, this clone turned up a few times. This rearrangement joins TRBV13 to TRBJ2-7; either TRBD1 or TRBD2 may fit D (6 bases each). Looked up from germline, CDR1 is PRHDT and CDR2 is FYEKMQ (reference sequence). The CDR3 has 14 residues. V lost 0 bases and J lost 7, with 13 bases in between. CDR3 protein: CASSLGTGDREQYF. The CDR3 nucleotides are TGTGCCAGCAGCTTAGGAACGGGAGACAGGGAGCAGTACTTC.

The chain has TRBV2 and TRBJ2-2; D may be TRBD1 or TRBD2 (5 bases each). This CDR3 contains 11 residues. From germline, CDR1 is SNHLY and CDR2 FYNNEI. V was pared by 10 bases and J by 6 bases, with 9 bases between. The CDR3 region has the DNA TGTGCCACTCAGGGACCCGGGGAGCTGTTTTTT. The encoded protein is CATQGPGELFF.

The count of this clone is one. The chain employs TRBV27 and TRBJ1-4; D may be TRBD1 (6 bases). Germline-derived CDR1 and CDR2 are MNHEY and SMNVEV (reference sequence). The CDR3 runs 16 residues. V lost 0 bases to trimming and J lost 1 base, with 9 bases between them. In DNA, the CDR3 is TGTGCCAGCAGTTTATCCACAGGGTTAACTAATGAAAAACTGTTTTTT. It specifies CASSLSTGLTNEKLFF.

The V call is TRBV7-2, the J call TRBJ1-5, with D hard to call. Trimming pared 0 bases from V and 7 bases from J, leaving 7 bases between. This CDR3 has 13 residues. The germline V gene encodes CDR1 SGHTA and CDR2 FQGNSA. The CDR3 DNA is TGTGCCAGCAGCTTAGCCTACTCACAGCCCCAGCATTTT. Its protein is CASSLAYSQPQHF.

This chain joins TRBV7-2 and TRBJ2-3, with 8 positions matching TRBD2. Unmatched junction bases numbered 4, after V lost 1 base and J lost 4 bases. Germline V lookup: CDR1 SGHTA, CDR2 FQGNSA. This CDR3 comprises 15 residues. In nucleotides, the CDR3 is TGTGCCAGCAGCTTAGAAGCGGGAGAGGCAGATACGCAGTATTTT. The encoded protein is CASSLEAGEADTQYF.

This chain connects TRBV10-3 to TRBJ1-1; the D gene is possibly TRBD1 (5 bases). V lost 2 bases and J 3 bases, leaving 10 bases between the germline ends. The CDR3 consists of 14 residues. Per the germline V gene, CDR1 is ENHRY and CDR2 is SYGVKD. CDR3 sequence (DNA): TGTGCCATCAGTGAGGGGGGAAGCGACACTGAAGCTTTCTTT. This encodes CAISEGGSDTEAFF.

The chain links TRBV4-1 to TRBJ2-4; no firm D call. This CDR3 is 16 amino acids long. Germline CDR1 is MGHRA and CDR2 is YSYEKL. The ends were cut back, 1 base at V and 0 bases at J, with 10 bases in the middle. As DNA, the CDR3 is TGCGCCAGCAGCCAAGGAACTCCATTAGCCAAAAACATTCAGTACTTC. Protein product: CASSQGTPLAKNIQYF.

V is TRBV5-1 and J is TRBJ2-5; D tentatively fits TRBD1 or TRBD2 (5 bases each). The CDR3 loop spans 15 amino acids. V lost 0 bases, J lost 5 bases, and 14 bases lay in between. Germline V lookup: CDR1 SGHRS, CDR2 YFSETQ. This CDR3 is CASSLVPGTGETQYF. Here the CDR3 DNA reads TGCGCCAGCAGCTTGGTACCAGGGACGGGGGAGACCCAGTACTTC. Full variable domain (outside the CDR3, taken from reference TRBV5-1 and TRBJ2-5): KAGVTQTPRYLIKTRGQQVTLSCSPISGHRSVSWYQQTPGQGLQFLFEYFSETQRNKGNFPGRFSGRQFSNSRSEMNVSTLELGDSALYLCASSLVPGTGETQYFGPGTRLLVL.

The chain couples TRBV28 to TRBJ1-5; 7 bases are a match to TRBD1. CDR1 is MDHEN and CDR2 is SYDVKM in the germline V gene. V lost 8 bases, J lost 3 bases, and 7 bases stayed unmatched. This CDR3 comprises 14 residues. The CDR3 DNA follows: TGTGCCAGCTCCTTACAGGGGTACAATCAGCCCCAGCATTTT. Translating it yields CASSLQGYNQPQHF.

The chain couples TRBV28 to TRBJ1-1, with TRBD1 as a possible D gene (5 bases). The CDR3 runs 14 residues. Germline CDR1 MDHEN, CDR2 SYDVKM. V dropped 7 bases and J dropped 4 bases, with 16 bases sitting between them. The CDR3 loop is CASTPHRIGTEAFF. The CDR3 bases are TGTGCCAGCACCCCCCACAGGATTGGCACTGAAGCTTTCTTT. Complete variable domain (other parts from reference TRBV28 and TRBJ1-1): DVKVTQSSRYLVKRTGEKVFLECVQDMDHENMFWYRQDPGLGLRLIYFSYDVKMKEKGDIPEGYSVSREKKERFSLILESASTNQTSMYLCASTPHRIGTEAFFGQGTRLTVV.